This T cell receptor beta chain was retrieved from a study of cytomegalovirus exposure and HLA in healthy donors. On the study more broadly: Most donors, roughly 82% of around 400 genotyped, fell in the Caucasian-associated ancestry cluster.

Study conclusions and caveats: In an earlier analysis, in approximately 570 donors, most V segments appeared productive either ~90% or ~30% of the time.

Primers for the PCR totalled 60 Vbeta and 13 Jbeta. The method was immunoSEQ multiplex PCR; TCRdb's version includes in-frame clones alone and lacks a portion of them. The table includes 110,000 or so clones, around 77% detected once. To note about this clone: Its specificity is unknown.

The source material was PBMCs. This receptor was obtained from a woman aged 25 to 39 in good health and CMV-seropositive.

The CDR3 spells CASSQEGRNQPQHF. The CDR3 bases are TGCGCCAGCAGCCAAGAGGGGCGCAATCAGCCCCAGCATTTT. This chain uses TRBV4-1 with TRBJ1-5; possible D gene TRBD1, 5 bases. V was clipped by 0 bases and J by 2 bases, with 5 bases between them. In germline, CDR1 is MGHRA, CDR2 YSYEKL. The CDR3 totals 14 residues.